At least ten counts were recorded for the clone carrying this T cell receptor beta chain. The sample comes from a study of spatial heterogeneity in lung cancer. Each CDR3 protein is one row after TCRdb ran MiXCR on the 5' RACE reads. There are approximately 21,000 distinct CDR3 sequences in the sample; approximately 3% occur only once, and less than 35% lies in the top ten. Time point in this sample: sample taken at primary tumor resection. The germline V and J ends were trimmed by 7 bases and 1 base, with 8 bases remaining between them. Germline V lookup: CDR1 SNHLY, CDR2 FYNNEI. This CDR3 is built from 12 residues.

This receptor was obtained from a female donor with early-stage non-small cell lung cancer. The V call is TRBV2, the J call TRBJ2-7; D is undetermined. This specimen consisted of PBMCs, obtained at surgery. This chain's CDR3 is CASTLRSYEQYF. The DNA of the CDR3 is TGTGCCAGCACTCTGAGGTCCTACGAGCAGTACTTC.